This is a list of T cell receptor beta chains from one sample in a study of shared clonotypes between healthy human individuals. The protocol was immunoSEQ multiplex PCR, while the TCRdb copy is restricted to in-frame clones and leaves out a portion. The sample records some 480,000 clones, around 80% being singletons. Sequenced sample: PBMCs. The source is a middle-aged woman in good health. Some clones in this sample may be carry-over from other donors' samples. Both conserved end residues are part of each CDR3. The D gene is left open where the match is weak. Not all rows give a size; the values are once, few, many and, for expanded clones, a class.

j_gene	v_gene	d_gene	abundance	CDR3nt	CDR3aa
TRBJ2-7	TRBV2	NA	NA	TGTGTCAGCAGTGAAGCCGGGCAGGGTGGCTGGATTGTGTACGAGCAGTACTTC	CVSSEAGQGGWIVYEQYF
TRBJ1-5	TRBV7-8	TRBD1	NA	TGTGCCAGCACCCCTAGGGGGCGAAATCAGCCCCAGCATTTT	CASTPRGRNQPQHF
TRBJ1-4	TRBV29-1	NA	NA	TGCAGCGTTGTTGATCCGGTGGTAGGTGAAAAACTGTTTTTT	CSVVDPVVGEKLFF
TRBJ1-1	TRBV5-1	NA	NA	TGCGCCAGCAGCTTGGCTGGGTGGGACACTGAAGCTTTCTTT	CASSLAGWDTEAFF
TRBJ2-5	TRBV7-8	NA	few	TGTGCCAGCAGCCCTAGTGGTCTAGGGACCCAGTACTTC	CASSPSGLGTQYF
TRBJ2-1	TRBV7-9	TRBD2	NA	TGTGCCAGCAGCCCACAGACTAGCAGCTATGAGCAGTTCTTC	CASSPQTSSYEQFF
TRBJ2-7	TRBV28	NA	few	TGTGCCAGCAGTCTCACCGTTGGAGAGCAGTACTTC	CASSLTVGEQYF
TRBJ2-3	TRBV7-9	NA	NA	TGTGCCAGCAGCTTAGCCAGCGGAGGAAGCACAGATACGCAGTATTTT	CASSLASGGSTDTQYF
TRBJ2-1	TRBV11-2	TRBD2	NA	TGTGCCAGCAGCACAACCGGGACTAGCGGGAGGGCCTACAATGAGCAGTTCTTC	CASSTTGTSGRAYNEQFF
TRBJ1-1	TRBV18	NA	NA	TGTGCCAGCTCACGAGAGGACACTGAAGCTTTCTTT	CASSREDTEAFF
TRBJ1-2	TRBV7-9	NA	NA	TGTGCCAGCAGCCCCCAGGGACTTAACTATGGCTACACCTTC	CASSPQGLNYGYTF
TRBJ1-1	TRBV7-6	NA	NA	TGTGCCAGCAGCTTAAGAGGTTGGAACACTGAAGCTTTCTTT	CASSLRGWNTEAFF
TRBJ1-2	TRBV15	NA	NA	TGTGCCACCAGCAACGACCAGATAAGGGACTATGGCTACACCTTC	CATSNDQIRDYGYTF
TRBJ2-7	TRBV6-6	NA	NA	TGTGCCAGCAGTTACAGGGGGATCTCCTACGAGCAGTACTTC	CASSYRGISYEQYF